This T cell receptor beta chain was found in a study of T cell clonality in common variable immunodeficiency. Profiled with immunoSEQ multiplex PCR; TCRdb holds only in-frame clones, not every one. Listed for the sample are 30,000 to 40,000 clones, none seen a single time. Findings and limits, study-wide: Fewer deletions and N-nucleotide insertions were reportedly seen in common variable immunodeficiency TCR beta sequences.

This clone was seen at least ten times. Its specificity is not known. The observed sequence ends 3 residues before the CDR3 terminus, with the missing tail filled in from the germline J gene. Per the germline V gene, CDR1 is SNHLY and CDR2 is FYNNEI. CDR3 length: 15 residues. V was clipped by 6 bases and J by 2 bases, with 14 bases between them. Aged about 9 to 64 years, CVID subjects averaged around 40 years old. This clonotype was obtained from a human donor with common variable immunodeficiency. Sequencing was carried out using peripheral blood mononuclear cells. The chain has TRBV2 and TRBJ1-5; perhaps TRBD1 as D (6 bases). CDR3 bases read: TGTGCCAGCAGAAACAGGGAAGGGGGCAATCAGCCC. Residues: CASRNREGGNQP. The CDR3 as a whole reads CASRNREGGNQPQHF.